The rows below give T cell receptor beta chains drawn from one sample of a study of cytomegalovirus exposure and HLA in healthy donors. Repertoires were generated with immunoSEQ multiplex PCR, while TCRdb's copy carries only in-frame clones and drops some. This sample has about 130,000 clones, with over 70% found just once. The sequenced sample was PBMCs. The receptor source for this set is a man aged 18 to 30 in good health and CMV-seropositive. CDR3s include the opening cysteine and the closing phenylalanine or tryptophan. Each record gives: CDR3 protein, CDR3 DNA, clone size, V gene, D gene, J gene. A D gene is named only where the DNA matches it firmly. Clone sizes are given selectively: once, few, many, or a class where the clone is expanded.

cdr3_aa: CAISESSGSSGYTF
cdr3_nt: TGTGCCATCAGTGAGTCATCAGGGTCGAGTGGCTACACCTTC
clone_size: .
v_call: TRBV10-3
d_call: .
j_call: TRBJ1-2

cdr3_aa: CASSPNTDTQYF
cdr3_nt: TGTGCCAGCAGCCCCAACACAGATACGCAGTATTTT
clone_size: .
v_call: TRBV7-2
d_call: .
j_call: TRBJ2-3

cdr3_aa: CASSLGGGQGDYTF
cdr3_nt: TGTGCCAGCAGCTTGGGGGGGGGACAGGGGGACTACACCTTC
clone_size: few
v_call: TRBV5-6
d_call: TRBD1
j_call: TRBJ1-2

cdr3_aa: CASSFDLDRVNTEAFF
cdr3_nt: TGTGCCAGCAGCTTTGATCTGGACAGGGTGAACACTGAAGCTTTCTTT
clone_size: .
v_call: TRBV5-8
d_call: TRBD1
j_call: TRBJ1-1

cdr3_aa: CASSFRGYNEQFF
cdr3_nt: TGCGCCAGCAGCTTTAGGGGCTACAATGAGCAGTTCTTC
clone_size: few
v_call: TRBV5-1
d_call: .
j_call: TRBJ2-1

cdr3_aa: CAINERSNTGELFF
cdr3_nt: TGTGCCATCAATGAACGGTCGAACACCGGGGAGCTGTTTTTT
clone_size: .
v_call: TRBV10-3
d_call: .
j_call: TRBJ2-2

cdr3_aa: CASIRTGGEVNTEAFF
cdr3_nt: TGTGCCAGTATCAGGACAGGGGGGGAGGTGAACACTGAAGCTTTCTTT
clone_size: .
v_call: TRBV19
d_call: TRBD1
j_call: TRBJ1-1

cdr3_aa: CASSYAAGTGGSGYTF
cdr3_nt: TGTGCCAGCAGTTACGCCGCCGGGACAGGGGGCTCTGGCTACACCTTC
clone_size: .
v_call: TRBV6-5
d_call: TRBD1
j_call: TRBJ1-2

cdr3_aa: CASKPGQSNTEAFF
cdr3_nt: TGTGCCTCCAAACCGGGACAGTCGAACACTGAAGCTTTCTTT
clone_size: once
v_call: TRBV30
d_call: TRBD1
j_call: TRBJ1-1

cdr3_aa: CASSSALTGPDHFPNF
cdr3_nt: TGTGCCAGCAGTTCAGCACTTACAGGGCCCGACCACTTCCCGAACTTC
clone_size: once
v_call: TRBV6-5
d_call: .
j_call: TRBJ2-5

cdr3_aa: CASSGQLNTEAFF
cdr3_nt: TGCGCCAGCAGCGGACAGTTGAACACTGAAGCTTTCTTT
clone_size: .
v_call: TRBV23-1
d_call: .
j_call: TRBJ1-1

cdr3_aa: CASSITGASNQPQHF
cdr3_nt: TGTGCCAGTAGTATCACAGGGGCGAGCAATCAGCCCCAGCATTTT
clone_size: .
v_call: TRBV19
d_call: TRBD1
j_call: TRBJ1-5

cdr3_aa: CASSFDSYSNQPQHF
cdr3_nt: TGTGCCAGCAGCTTCGACAGCTATAGCAATCAGCCCCAGCATTTT
clone_size: .
v_call: TRBV5-5
d_call: .
j_call: TRBJ1-5

cdr3_aa: CASSFRDRVYEQYF
cdr3_nt: TGTGCCAGCAGCTTCCGGGACAGGGTATACGAGCAGTACTTC
clone_size: .
v_call: TRBV7-2
d_call: TRBD1
j_call: TRBJ2-7

cdr3_aa: CASSFDRTGGELFF
cdr3_nt: TGCGCCAGCAGCTTTGACAGGACCGGCGGGGAGCTGTTTTTT
clone_size: .
v_call: TRBV5-1
d_call: .
j_call: TRBJ2-2

cdr3_aa: CASSSSGQAPLHF
cdr3_nt: TGTGCCAGCAGCTCTTCAGGACAGGCGCCTCTCCACTTT
clone_size: .
v_call: TRBV7-9
d_call: TRBD1
j_call: TRBJ1-6

cdr3_aa: CASSRRSTDRGFITGANVLTF
cdr3_nt: TGTGCCAGCTCACGAAGATCCACGGACAGGGGGTTTATCACTGGGGCCAACGTCCTGACTTTC
clone_size: .
v_call: TRBV18
d_call: TRBD1
j_call: TRBJ2-6

cdr3_aa: CAISEEDRAGQPQHF
cdr3_nt: TGTGCCATCAGTGAGGAAGACAGGGCGGGACAGCCCCAGCATTTT
clone_size: few
v_call: TRBV10-3
d_call: TRBD1
j_call: TRBJ1-5

cdr3_aa: CSSSLGGLGTEAFF
cdr3_nt: TGTTCCAGCAGCTTAGGGGGCCTGGGCACTGAAGCTTTCTTT
clone_size: .
v_call: TRBV7-9
d_call: TRBD1
j_call: TRBJ1-1

cdr3_aa: CASSFTGGNTEAFF
cdr3_nt: TGTGCCAGCTCATTCACAGGGGGGAACACTGAAGCTTTCTTT
clone_size: .
v_call: TRBV18
d_call: TRBD1
j_call: TRBJ1-1

cdr3_aa: CASSDLLGDTQYF
cdr3_nt: TGTGCCAGCAGCGACTTGCTTGGGGATACGCAGTATTTT
clone_size: .
v_call: TRBV6-1
d_call: .
j_call: TRBJ2-3

cdr3_aa: CASSTTRRGWGQPQHF
cdr3_nt: TGTGCCAGTAGTACCACAAGGAGGGGCTGGGGTCAGCCCCAGCATTTT
clone_size: .
v_call: TRBV19
d_call: .
j_call: TRBJ1-5

cdr3_aa: CASSVAVGEGRYEQYF
cdr3_nt: TGTGCCAGCAGCGTAGCTGTGGGAGAAGGTCGCTACGAGCAGTACTTC
clone_size: .
v_call: TRBV9
d_call: .
j_call: TRBJ2-7

cdr3_aa: CASSRQGASTDTQYF
cdr3_nt: TGTGCCAGCTCGAGACAGGGGGCCAGCACAGATACGCAGTATTTT
clone_size: few
v_call: TRBV6-5
d_call: TRBD1
j_call: TRBJ2-3

cdr3_aa: CASSLETGAKTQYF
cdr3_nt: TGTGCCAGCAGCTTGGAGACAGGGGCGAAGACCCAGTACTTC
clone_size: .
v_call: TRBV5-6
d_call: TRBD1
j_call: TRBJ2-5

cdr3_aa: CASSSRGIDTGELFF
cdr3_nt: TGTGCCAGTAGTAGTCGGGGAATCGACACCGGGGAGCTGTTTTTT
clone_size: .
v_call: TRBV19
d_call: .
j_call: TRBJ2-2

cdr3_aa: CASSLGQINTEAFF
cdr3_nt: TGTGCCAGCAGCTTGGGACAAATTAACACTGAAGCTTTCTTT
clone_size: .
v_call: TRBV7-9
d_call: .
j_call: TRBJ1-1

cdr3_aa: CASSLAPGEAFF
cdr3_nt: TGTGCCAGCAGCTTAGCTCCGGGTGAAGCTTTCTTT
clone_size: once
v_call: TRBV7-8
d_call: .
j_call: TRBJ1-1

cdr3_aa: CAISEPQGAKTEAFF
cdr3_nt: TGTGCCATCAGTGAGCCCCAGGGGGCCAAGACTGAAGCTTTCTTT
clone_size: .
v_call: TRBV10-3
d_call: TRBD1
j_call: TRBJ1-1

cdr3_aa: CASSRNGVGLGGETQYF
cdr3_nt: TGTGCCAGCAGCCGCAATGGTGTGGGGCTGGGGGGAGAGACCCAGTACTTC
clone_size: once
v_call: TRBV11-2
d_call: .
j_call: TRBJ2-5

cdr3_aa: CASRRQVSGANVLTF
cdr3_nt: TGTGCCAGTAGGAGACAGGTCTCTGGGGCCAACGTCCTGACTTTC
clone_size: .
v_call: TRBV19
d_call: .
j_call: TRBJ2-6

cdr3_aa: CASSQPKIGQGYNEQFF
cdr3_nt: TGTGCCAGCAGCCAGCCAAAGATTGGACAGGGGTACAATGAGCAGTTCTTC
clone_size: .
v_call: TRBV5-4
d_call: TRBD1
j_call: TRBJ2-1

cdr3_aa: CAWSAPDRSTNEKLFF
cdr3_nt: TGTGCCTGGAGTGCCCCAGACAGATCAACTAATGAAAAACTGTTTTTT
clone_size: .
v_call: TRBV30
d_call: .
j_call: TRBJ1-4

cdr3_aa: CASSEIPGQGLGEQYF
cdr3_nt: TGCGCCAGCAGTGAGATTCCGGGACAGGGGTTGGGAGAGCAGTACTTC
clone_size: .
v_call: TRBV10-2
d_call: TRBD1
j_call: TRBJ2-7

cdr3_aa: CASSRDRDYQPQHF
cdr3_nt: TGTGCCAGCAGCCGGGACAGGGATTATCAGCCCCAGCATTTT
clone_size: .
v_call: TRBV7-8
d_call: TRBD1
j_call: TRBJ1-5

cdr3_aa: CASSSTFRDSEYF
cdr3_nt: TGTGCCAGCAGCTCCACGTTCAGGGACAGCGAGTACTTC
clone_size: .
v_call: TRBV7-9
d_call: TRBD1
j_call: TRBJ2-7

cdr3_aa: CASSVGRGSGRAYNEQFF
cdr3_nt: TGTGCCAGCAGCGTAGGGCGGGGGAGCGGGAGGGCCTACAATGAGCAGTTCTTC
clone_size: .
v_call: TRBV9
d_call: TRBD2
j_call: TRBJ2-1

cdr3_aa: CASSLLRSGEAFF
cdr3_nt: TGTGCCAGCAGCTTACTCAGGTCTGGGGAAGCTTTCTTT
clone_size: .
v_call: TRBV7-9
d_call: .
j_call: TRBJ1-1

cdr3_aa: CASSLTIANEQFF
cdr3_nt: TGTGCCAGCAGTTTAACAATAGCCAATGAGCAGTTCTTC
clone_size: .
v_call: TRBV6-6
d_call: .
j_call: TRBJ2-1